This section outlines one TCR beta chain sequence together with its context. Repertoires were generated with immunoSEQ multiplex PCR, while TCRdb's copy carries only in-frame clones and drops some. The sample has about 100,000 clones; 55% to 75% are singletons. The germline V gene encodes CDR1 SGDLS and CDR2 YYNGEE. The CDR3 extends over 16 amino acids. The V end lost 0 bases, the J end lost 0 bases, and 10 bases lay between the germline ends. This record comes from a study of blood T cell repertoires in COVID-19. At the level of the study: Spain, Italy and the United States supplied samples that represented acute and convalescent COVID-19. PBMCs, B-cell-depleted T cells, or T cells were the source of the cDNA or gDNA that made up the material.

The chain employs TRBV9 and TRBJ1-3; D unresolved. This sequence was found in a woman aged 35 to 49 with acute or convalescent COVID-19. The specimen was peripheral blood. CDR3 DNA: TGTGCCAGCAGCGTAGACGCGGGGTTCTCTGGAAACACCATATATTTT. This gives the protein CASSVDAGFSGNTIYF. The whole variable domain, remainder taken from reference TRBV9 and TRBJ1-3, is DSGVTQTPKHLITATGQRVTLRCSPRSGDLSVYWYQQSLDQGLQFLIQYYNGEERAKGNILERFSAQQFPDLHSELNLSSLELGDSALYFCASSVDAGFSGNTIYFGEGSWLTVV.